This entry is about one T cell receptor (beta chain). There are a few counts of this clonotype. Its recognized antigen is unknown. No much larger clone exists at a distance of one base, and base qualities are not known. Explained via the paper, the treatment or condition label denotes: in vitro stimulation with specific CMV peptide epitopes to enrich CMV-specific T cells. Trimmed from V: 8 bases; trimmed from J: 0 bases; junction bases lacking a gene match: 7. The CDR3 covers 15 residues, taking in both the cysteine and the phenylalanine. Only the CDR3 region is kept as DNA, spanning 45 bases read in frame from base 1. The CDR1 and CDR2 encoded by the germline V gene are MDHEN and SYDVKM. The data were produced on an Illumina HiSeq 1500. Using fastp trimming at Q25 and MiXCR clonotype assembly, TCRdb reanalyzed the public sequencing data and kept in-frame beta chains. Each entry merges the rows of one CDR3 protein and shows their most common DNA and genes. Counted in this sample were some 100,000 distinct CDR3 sequences; under 30% of them appeared once. 81% of the sample goes to the ten largest clones.

This sample is drawn from a study of T cell repertoires in cytomegalovirus infection (dated by TCRdb to about 2019). At the level of the whole study: Peptide stimulations targeted recently identified HLA-C-restricted CMV epitopes, whose presentation resists viral immunomodulation, together with well-studied HLA-B-restricted epitopes. The HLA type of each donor mattered for the analysis, because public TCR beta signatures pointed to carriage of CMV infection along with the matching HLA type.

The paper's findings and limits, for the study overall: Cumulative frequency of public TCR beta family members discriminated carriers of CMV infection plus the relevant HLA type in this cohort and an independent roughly 330-donor cohort. In the ex vivo response, HLA-C-restricted CMV-specific TCR beta clonotypes were dominant, and in two of eight donors the single most frequent clonotype came from this HLA-C-restricted group.

Sequenced material: CD8+ T cells from cultured PBMCs, taken from culture after CMV antigen stimulation. The V gene is TRBV28 and the J gene is TRBJ1-5; the junction holds 7 bases that match TRBD1. The clonotype originates from a human donor in good health (CMV status not recorded). Some clones in this sample may be carry-over from other donors' samples. The CDR3 protein: CASRQGTSSNQPQHF. The base sequence is TGTGCCAGCCGACAGGGAACATCTAGCAATCAGCCCCAGCATTTT.